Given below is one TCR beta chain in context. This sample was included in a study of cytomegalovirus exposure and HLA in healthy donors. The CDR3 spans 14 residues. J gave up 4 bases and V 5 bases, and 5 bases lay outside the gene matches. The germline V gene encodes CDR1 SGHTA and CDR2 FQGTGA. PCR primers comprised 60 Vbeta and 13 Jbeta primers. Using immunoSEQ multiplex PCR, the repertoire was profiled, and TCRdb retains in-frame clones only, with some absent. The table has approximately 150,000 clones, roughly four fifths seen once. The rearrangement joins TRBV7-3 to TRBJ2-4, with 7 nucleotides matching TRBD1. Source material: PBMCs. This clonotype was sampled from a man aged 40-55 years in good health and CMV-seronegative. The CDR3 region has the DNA TGTGCCAGCAGCCTACCGGGACAGAAAAACATTCAGTACTTC. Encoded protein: CASSLPGQKNIQYF.